One and the same sample provided the 15 T cell receptor beta chains below, sequenced in a study of cytomegalovirus exposure and HLA in healthy donors. Profiled with immunoSEQ multiplex PCR; TCRdb holds only in-frame clones, not every one. The sample has 100,000 to 150,000 clones; 80% to 90% are singletons. The sample was PBMCs. These receptors came from a woman aged 18-35 years in good health and CMV-seronegative.

The genes are TRBV7-9 and TRBJ1-1; D is unresolved. CDR3 size: 12 residues. Germline CDR1 is SEHNR and CDR2 is FQNEAQ (reference sequence). Trimming removed 5 bases from V and 7 bases from J, with 11 bases in between. DNA of the CDR3: TGTGCCAGCAGCCCCGACGGGGTTGAAGCTTTCTTT. Translation gives CASSPDGVEAFF. Complete variable domain (other parts from reference TRBV7-9 and TRBJ1-1): DTGVSQNPRHKITKRGQNVTFRCDPISEHNRLYWYRQTLGQGPEFLTYFQNEAQLEKSRLLSDRFSAERPKGSFSTLEIQRTEQGDSAMYLCASSPDGVEAFFGQGTRLTVV.

The rearrangement joins TRBV2 to TRBJ1-4; 7 bases match TRBD1. The CDR3 sequence is 16 residues long. Germline V gene lookup returns CDR1 SNHLY and CDR2 FYNNEI. Losses at the gene ends were 6 bases for V and 1 base for J; bases not matched to a gene: 8. CDR3 sequence: CASRTTGRETNEKLFF. The CDR3 DNA is TGTGCCAGCAGAACGACAGGGCGGGAAACTAATGAAAAACTGTTTTTT.

This sequence joins TRBV5-1 and TRBJ2-5; D is perhaps TRBD2 (6 bases). The CDR3 loop spans 15 amino acids. In germline, CDR1 is SGHRS, CDR2 YFSETQ. V was shortened by 2 bases and J by 5 bases, with 16 bases between the two germline ends. CDR3 sequence: CASSFGTSRGETQYF. CDR3 in DNA: TGCGCCAGCAGCTTCGGGACGTCCCGGGGGGAGACCCAGTACTTC.

The J gene is TRBJ2-5, the V gene TRBV4-1; 9 bases are shared with TRBD2. CDR1 is MGHRA, CDR2 YSYEKL, per germline. V was pared by 0 bases and J by 5 bases, with 13 bases of the junction left unmatched. CDR3 length equals 18 residues. The CDR3: CASSQEGSLAGFLETQYF. The CDR3 DNA reads TGCGCCAGCAGCCAAGAGGGTTCCCTAGCGGGATTTTTGGAGACCCAGTACTTC.

This chain links TRBV7-8 with TRBJ2-3, with a possible D match to TRBD1 (6 bases). CDR1 SGHVS and CDR2 FQNEAQ come from the germline V gene. The CDR3 has 15 amino acids. Trimming took 5 bases from V and 0 from J, leaving 12 bases between them. CDR3: CASSGGGSSTDTQYF. The CDR3 nucleotides read TGTGCCAGCAGCGGGGGCGGTTCTAGCACAGATACGCAGTATTTT.

This sequence joins TRBV5-6 and TRBJ2-1; maybe TRBD1 (6 bases). CDR1 and CDR2 (germline): SGHDT, YYEEEE. V was trimmed by 4 bases and J by 9 bases, leaving 23 bases between them. This CDR3 spans 16 amino acids. CDR3 in DNA: TGTGCCAGCAGCCAGCCCCAAGGCAGGGGAACGGGTGAGCAGTTCTTC. It translates to CASSQPQGRGTGEQFF.

The chain carries TRBV28 and TRBJ2-5; perhaps TRBD1 as D (6 bases). CDR1 and CDR2 from the germline V gene are MDHEN and SYDVKM. V lost 3 bases and J 1 base, leaving 12 bases between the germline ends. The CDR3 spans 15 residues. CDR3 amino acids: CASSFPDRPQETQYF. The CDR3, as DNA: TGTGCCAGCAGTTTTCCTGACAGGCCCCAAGAGACCCAGTACTTC. Together with reference TRBV28 and TRBJ2-5, the CDR3 gives the full variable domain: DVKVTQSSRYLVKRTGEKVFLECVQDMDHENMFWYRQDPGLGLRLIYFSYDVKMKEKGDIPEGYSVSREKKERFSLILESASTNQTSMYLCASSFPDRPQETQYFGPGTRLLVL.

V gene TRBV27 combines with J gene TRBJ2-7; 9 nucleotides match TRBD2. The CDR3 runs to 17 residues. Germline V gene data show CDR1 as MNHEY and CDR2 as SMNVEV (reference sequence). V lost 0 bases, J lost 4 bases, and 10 bases stayed unmatched. The CDR3 DNA follows: TGTGCCAGCAGTTTATCGAACCCGCTAGCGGGACGATACGAGCAGTACTTC. It encodes CASSLSNPLAGRYEQYF.

This clone was found a few times. J is TRBJ2-7 and V is TRBV27; 7 bases map to TRBD1. The CDR3 covers 13 residues. The V gene end was trimmed by 5 bases and the J gene end by 2 bases; junction bases not matched to a gene: 3. The germline CDR1 and CDR2 sequences are MNHEY and SMNVEV (reference sequence). CDR3 bases: TGTGCCAGCAGTAGGGACAGCACCTACGAGCAGTACGTC. Its protein product is CASSRDSTYEQYV.

The chain employs TRBV30 and TRBJ1-1; 8 bases fit TRBD1. V was clipped by 4 bases and J by 7 bases; unmatched bases: 8. The CDR3 totals 13 residues. Germline V gene lookup returns CDR1 GTSNPN and CDR2 SVGIG (reference sequence). The CDR3 DNA sequence: TGTGCCTGGAACCTACAGGGGGAAGGTGAAGCTTTCTTT. Translating gives CAWNLQGEGEAFF.

This chain joins TRBV2 and TRBJ1-1; D might be TRBD1 (6 bases). From germline, CDR1 is SNHLY and CDR2 FYNNEI. The ends were cut back, 7 bases at V and 3 bases at J, with 15 bases in the middle. This CDR3 has 14 amino acids. CDR3 amino acids: CASTAGVPYTEAFF. CDR3 nucleotides: TGTGCCAGCACCGCAGGGGTCCCTTACACTGAAGCTTTCTTT.

The chain has TRBV7-9 and TRBJ2-2; 8 positions match TRBD1. V was pared by 6 bases and J by 2 bases, with 5 bases of the junction left unmatched. The CDR3 runs 15 residues. CDR1 and CDR2 (germline): SEHNR, FQNEAQ (reference sequence). The CDR3 loop is CASSNQGANTGELFF. The CDR3 DNA sequence: TGTGCCAGCAGTAATCAGGGGGCTAACACCGGGGAGCTGTTTTTT.

This chain connects TRBV20-1 to TRBJ1-2; tentative D call: TRBD1 (5 bases). The V end lost 5 bases, the J end lost 5 bases, and 9 bases lay between the germline ends. The CDR3 runs 11 residues. The V gene's germline CDR1 is DFQATT and CDR2 SNEGSKA (reference sequence). In DNA form, the CDR3 reads TGCAGTGCTTGGGGCCTTTATGGCTACACCTTC. As protein: CSAWGLYGYTF.

The V gene is TRBV28, the J gene TRBJ2-4; TRBD2 agrees at 16 bases. Germline assignment: CDR1 MDHEN and CDR2 SYDVKM. The CDR3 is 20 amino acids. J was trimmed by 7 bases and V by 6 bases; bases with no gene match: 18. CDR3 protein: CASSLLGLAGGSTGKNIQYF. DNA of the CDR3: TGTGCCAGCAGCCTCCTGGGACTAGCGGGAGGGTCTACCGGGAAGAACATTCAGTACTTC.

The V gene is TRBV27, the J gene TRBJ1-2; 7 bases fit TRBD1. The CDR3 has 16 residues. Germline V gene lookup returns CDR1 MNHEY and CDR2 SMNVEV (reference sequence). Germline trimming cut 6 bases from V and 2 bases from J; bases unmatched to any gene: 12. The CDR3 spells CASSRGPTGTNYGYTF. Written as DNA, the CDR3 is TGTGCCAGCAGCCGAGGGCCGACAGGGACGAACTATGGCTACACCTTC.